This entry lists 28 T cell receptor beta chains sequenced from one sample in a study of cytomegalovirus exposure and HLA in healthy donors. Primers: 60 Vbeta forward and 13 Jbeta reverse. Profiled with immunoSEQ multiplex PCR; TCRdb holds only in-frame clones, not every one. The sample holds about 160,000 clones, roughly 79% seen once. The sample consisted of PBMCs. Receptor source: a middle-aged woman in good health and CMV-seronegative.

The rearrangement links TRBV5-6 to TRBJ2-5, with TRBD1 matching 8 bases. Germline CDR1 SGHDT, CDR2 YYEEEE. V lost 7 bases and J lost 5; bases outside the gene matches: 1. The length of the CDR3 is 11 residues. This chain's CDR3 is CASDRGETQYF. The CDR3 DNA is TGTGCCAGCGACAGGGGTGAGACCCAGTACTTC.

The chain employs TRBV6-6 and TRBJ2-1, with 9 nucleotides matching TRBD2. Germline V gene data show CDR1 as MNHNY and CDR2 as SVGAGI (reference sequence). This CDR3 is 14 amino acids long. With V trimmed by 10 bases and J by 1 base, 5 bases remained unmatched. The CDR3 sequence is CATISGSSYNEQFF. The CDR3 DNA reads as TGTGCCACCATTAGCGGGAGTTCCTACAATGAGCAGTTCTTC.

This chain links TRBV6-1 with TRBJ1-1; D may be TRBD1 (6 bases). V lost 6 bases, J lost 2 bases, and 10 bases lay in between. The germline V gene has CDR1 MNHNS and CDR2 SASEGT. The CDR3 is 13 residues long. The CDR3 sequence: CASSRGANTEAFF. The CDR3 DNA is TGTGCCAGCAGCCGGGGGGCTAACACTGAAGCTTTCTTT.

The V gene is TRBV6-6, the J gene TRBJ2-3, with TRBD2 matching 7 bases. V lost 2 bases and J lost 5; bases outside the gene matches: 7. CDR1 and CDR2 from the germline V gene are MNHNY and SVGAGI (reference sequence). The CDR3 totals 15 residues. CDR3 DNA: TGTGCCAGCAGTTACGGGCAGGGAGGGAGAGATACGCAGTATTTT. It is translated as CASSYGQGGRDTQYF.

V and J are TRBV30 and TRBJ1-1; D uncertain. With 1 base removed from V and 0 bases from J, the gap between germline ends came to 9 bases. Germline lookup yields CDR1 GTSNPN and CDR2 SVGIG (reference sequence). CDR3 size: 14 residues. CDR3 sequence reads: CAWSGGAMNTEAFF. Here the CDR3 DNA reads TGTGCCTGGAGTGGAGGAGCCATGAACACTGAAGCTTTCTTT.

V gene TRBV14 combines with J gene TRBJ1-1; no clear D. CDR1 and CDR2 from the germline V gene are SGHDN and FVKESK. The V end was cut by 4 bases, the J end by 3 bases, with 9 bases between. The CDR3 contains 13 residues. CDR3 sequence: CASSLRGDTEAFF. The CDR3 DNA is TGTGCCAGCAGCCTCCGAGGCGACACTGAAGCTTTCTTT.

The chain couples TRBV7-9 to TRBJ2-5; 11 nucleotides line up with TRBD2. The CDR3 loop spans 18 amino acids. The germline CDR1 and CDR2 sequences are SEHNR and FQNEAQ (reference sequence). V gave up 0 bases and J gave up 4 bases; unmatched junction bases: 10. For the CDR3, the DNA is TGTGCCAGCAGCTTAGCCGAAACTAGCGGGAGAGCCACAGAGACCCAGTACTTC. This encodes CASSLAETSGRATETQYF.

The V call is TRBV13, the J call TRBJ2-3; the D gene is possibly TRBD2 (7 bases). V gave up 1 base and J gave up 0 bases, with 11 bases separating them. Germline loops: CDR1 PRHDT, CDR2 FYEKMQ (reference sequence). The CDR3 runs 16 residues. The CDR3 DNA reads as TGTGCCAGCAGCTTAGAGGGGGGGACTAGCACAGATACGCAGTATTTT. Protein sequence: CASSLEGGTSTDTQYF.

This chain connects TRBV19 to TRBJ1-4, with 8 bases aligning to TRBD1. V trimming: 10 bases; J trimming: 10 bases; junction bases outside the gene matches: 8. The CDR3 totals 12 residues. Germline V gives CDR1 LNHDA, CDR2 SQIVND (reference sequence). The CDR3 coding sequence is TGTGCCATAGAAGGGACAGGAGGAAAACTGTTTTTT. Translating it yields CAIEGTGGKLFF.

The genes are TRBV7-9 and TRBJ2-1; the D gene is possibly TRBD2 (6 bases). This CDR3 has 18 residues. V lost 2 bases and J 8 bases, leaving 25 bases between the germline ends. CDR1 and CDR2 (germline): SEHNR, FQNEAQ (reference sequence). This chain's CDR3 is CASSLPPGTPVFRDEQFF. The CDR3 bases are TGTGCCAGCAGCTTACCCCCAGGGACTCCTGTTTTTCGCGATGAGCAGTTCTTC.

This chain links TRBV19 with TRBJ1-1; 7 bases match TRBD1. V lost 3 bases to trimming and J lost 4 bases; unmatched junction nucleotides: 5. CDR1 LNHDA and CDR2 SQIVND come from the germline V gene (reference sequence). This CDR3 has 14 residues. The CDR3 region has the DNA TGTGCCAGTAGTATCAACTACAGGGGCACTGAAGCTTTCTTT. This encodes CASSINYRGTEAFF.

The chain carries TRBV19 and TRBJ1-1; weak D call: TRBD1 (6 bases). This CDR3 contains 12 residues. Trimming left V 6 bases short and J 3 bases short, with 8 bases between. Germline CDR1 LNHDA, CDR2 SQIVND (reference sequence). The CDR3 sequence is CASRDRDTEAFF. In nucleotides, the CDR3 is TGTGCCAGTAGGGACAGAGACACTGAAGCTTTCTTT.

This rearrangement joins TRBV30 to TRBJ2-7; D possibly corresponds to TRBD2 (6 bases). The CDR3 sequence is 12 residues long. Germline V gene lookup returns CDR1 GTSNPN and CDR2 SVGIG (reference sequence). With 2 bases removed from V and 5 bases from J, the gap between germline ends came to 10 bases. DNA of the CDR3: TGTGCCTGGAGTCCTACTAGCAACGAGCAGTACTTC. It yields the protein CAWSPTSNEQYF.

The chain couples TRBV30 to TRBJ1-1; 9 nucleotides agree with TRBD1. The CDR3 contains 13 residues. The germline V gene has CDR1 GTSNPN and CDR2 SVGIG (reference sequence). V shed 2 bases, J shed 5 bases, and the junction held 3 bases outside the gene matches. The CDR3 is CAWSRQGGTEAFF. CDR3 nucleotides: TGTGCCTGGAGTAGACAGGGGGGGACTGAAGCTTTCTTT.

This sequence joins TRBV7-2 and TRBJ1-2, with D tentatively TRBD1 (6 bases). The V and J ends lost 6 bases and 3 bases respectively, with 14 bases between them. CDR3 size: 14 residues. Germline V gene sequence: CDR1 SGHTA, CDR2 FQGNSA. CDR3 residues: CASRPQGVDYGYTF. The CDR3 nucleotides are TGTGCCAGCAGGCCACAGGGTGTTGACTATGGCTACACCTTC.

The chain links TRBV6-1 to TRBJ2-6; D unresolved. This CDR3 has 14 amino acids. Trimming removed 6 bases at V and 7 bases at J, with 13 bases between. Germline values: CDR1 MNHNS, CDR2 SASEGT. CDR3 sequence: CASRGPLGANVLTF. For the CDR3, the DNA is TGTGCCAGCAGGGGCCCCCTTGGCGCCAACGTCCTGACTTTC.

This chain joins TRBV5-8 and TRBJ2-1; TRBD2 aligns across 9 bases. The CDR3 runs to 16 residues. Trimming at V came to 4 bases and at J to 3 bases, leaving 8 bases not matched to a gene. CDR1 and CDR2 from the germline V gene are SGHTS and YDEGEE. The CDR3 here is CASSRFLAGNYNEQFF. In DNA form, the CDR3 reads TGTGCCAGCAGCCGCTTTCTAGCGGGGAACTACAATGAGCAGTTCTTC.

The rearrangement links TRBV18 to TRBJ1-1; 8 bases fit TRBD1. Unmatched junction bases numbered 9, after V lost 6 bases and J lost 0 bases. There are 16 residues in the CDR3. CDR1 KGHSH and CDR2 LQKENI come from the germline V gene. The CDR3 DNA sequence: TGTGCCAGCTCCCCCTCGACAGGGGACTTGAACACTGAAGCTTTCTTT. It codes for CASSPSTGDLNTEAFF.

The chain carries TRBV7-8 and TRBJ2-3; weak D call: TRBD1 (5 bases). Trimming pared 3 bases from V and 1 base from J, leaving 8 bases between. Looked up from germline, CDR1 is SGHVS and CDR2 is FQNEAQ. This CDR3 comprises 14 residues. CDR3 DNA sequence: TGTGCCAGCAGCTTGGAGACAGGCACAGATACGCAGTATTTT. Translation gives CASSLETGTDTQYF. The full variable domain, completed using reference TRBV7-8 and TRBJ2-3, is GAGVSQSPRYKVAKRGQDVALRCDPISGHVSLFWYQQALGQGPEFLTYFQNEAQLDKSGLPSDRFFAERPEGSVSTLKIQRTQQEDSAVYLCASSLETGTDTQYFGPGTRLTVL.

The rearrangement joins TRBV5-1 to TRBJ1-3, with D possibly being TRBD1 (6 bases). V lost 0 bases and J 1 base, leaving 11 bases between the germline ends. The CDR3 runs to 16 residues. Germline lookup yields CDR1 SGHRS and CDR2 YFSETQ. The CDR3 is CASSLAPGESGNTIYF. CDR3 nucleotides: TGCGCCAGCAGCTTGGCACCAGGGGAGTCTGGAAACACCATATATTTT.

The chain employs TRBV30 and TRBJ2-3; D perhaps matches TRBD2 (6 bases). Trimming shortened V by 2 bases and J by 5 bases, and 8 bases separated the two germline ends. CDR1 GTSNPN and CDR2 SVGIG come from the germline V gene (reference sequence). The CDR3 sequence is 12 residues long. CDR3 nucleotide sequence: TGTGCCTGGAGTTTGGGGGGAGATACGCAGTATTTT. It codes for CAWSLGGDTQYF. The variable domain in full, with the rest retrieved from reference TRBV30 and TRBJ2-3, is SQTIHQWPATLVQPVGSPLSLECTVEGTSNPNLYWYRQAAGRGLQLLFYSVGIGQISSEVPQNLSASRPQDRQFILSSKKLLLSDSGFYLCAWSLGGDTQYFGPGTRLTVL.

V is TRBV15 and J is TRBJ1-1; D remains unclear. V was trimmed by 3 bases and J by 1 base, leaving 9 bases between them. This CDR3 is built from 14 residues. CDR1 and CDR2 (germline): LNHNV, YYDKDF (reference sequence). The CDR3 sequence: CATSSREGNTEAFF. DNA for the CDR3: TGTGCCACCAGCAGTCGGGAGGGGAACACTGAAGCTTTCTTT. Looking up the rest from reference TRBV15 and TRBJ1-1 gives the full variable domain: DAMVIQNPRYQVTQFGKPVTLSCSQTLNHNVMYWYQQKSSQAPKLLFHYYDKDFNNEADTPDNFQSRRPNTSFCFLDIRSPGLGDTAMYLCATSSREGNTEAFFGQGTRLTVV.

In DNA form, the CDR3 reads TGTGCCAGCAGCCCCTGGGCAGGCAGTCAAGAGACCCAGTACTTC. The encoded protein is CASSPWAGSQETQYF. The V and J genes are TRBV5-4 and TRBJ2-5; no clear D. V was trimmed by 4 bases and J by 2 bases, leaving 15 bases between them. The CDR3 runs to 15 residues. Germline V gene lookup returns CDR1 SGHNT and CDR2 YYREEE (reference sequence). The variable domain in full, with the rest retrieved from reference TRBV5-4 and TRBJ2-5, is ETGVTQSPTHLIKTRGQQVTLRCSSQSGHNTVSWYQQALGQGPQFIFQYYREEENGRGNFPPRFSGLQFPNYSSELNVNALELDDSALYLCASSPWAGSQETQYFGPGTRLLVL.

The V call is TRBV2, the J call TRBJ2-7; perhaps TRBD1 as D (5 bases). V dropped 9 bases and J dropped 5 bases, with 17 bases sitting between them. The length of the CDR3 is 13 residues. Germline CDR1 SNHLY, CDR2 FYNNEI. The CDR3 DNA follows: TGTGCCAGTGTACAGGACAACCGGGACGAGCAGTACTTC. Its translation: CASVQDNRDEQYF.

The J gene is TRBJ2-3, the V gene TRBV27; 7 bases are shared with TRBD1. The CDR3 runs 14 residues. Germline lookup yields CDR1 MNHEY and CDR2 SMNVEV (reference sequence). The V gene end was trimmed by 3 bases and the J gene end by 4 bases; junction bases not matched to a gene: 4. The CDR3 loop reads CASSFPGQADTQYF. CDR3 nucleotide sequence: TGTGCCAGCAGTTTCCCTGGACAGGCAGATACGCAGTATTTT.

The chain couples TRBV7-3 to TRBJ2-1; D is unclear. With 1 base removed from V and 0 bases from J, the gap between germline ends came to 7 bases. From germline, CDR1 is SGHTA and CDR2 FQGTGA. CDR3 size: 15 residues. The CDR3 spells CASSLSDNSYNEQFF. CDR3 in DNA: TGTGCCAGCAGCTTAAGCGATAACTCCTACAATGAGCAGTTCTTC.

This rearrangement joins TRBV30 to TRBJ1-5; tentatively, D is TRBD1 (6 bases). V lost 0 bases and J lost 2, with 11 bases in between. Germline loops: CDR1 GTSNPN, CDR2 SVGIG (reference sequence). This CDR3 comprises 15 residues. The CDR3: CAWSVTPGGNQPQHF. CDR3 in DNA: TGTGCCTGGAGTGTAACGCCAGGGGGCAATCAGCCCCAGCATTTT.

The rearrangement joins TRBV7-2 to TRBJ2-3, with 8 positions matching TRBD1. The CDR3 loop spans 16 amino acids. Trimming took 5 bases from V and 0 from J; bases not matched to a gene: 7. Germline assignment: CDR1 SGHTA and CDR2 FQGNSA. The CDR3 loop reads CASSALRTGSTDTQYF. The CDR3 DNA follows: TGTGCCAGCAGCGCCCTCAGGACAGGGAGCACAGATACGCAGTATTTT.